This T cell receptor (beta chain) was recovered during a study of post-analysis software for immune sequencing data. This CDR3 spans 14 amino acids. The germline V gene encodes CDR1 MNHNY and CDR2 SVGAGI (reference sequence). V shed 7 bases and J 5 bases; nucleotides not matched to a gene: 2. As regards this clonotype: Its antigen is currently unknown.

General study points: Controls had lower frequencies than patients of a handful of TRBV segments, which included TRBV5-6, TRBV5-1 and TRBV20-1. Diversity measured as normalized Chao1 was significantly lower in multiple sclerosis patients than in controls.

Unique molecular identifiers featured in each of the TCR beta cDNA libraries. TCRdb reprocessed the PCR reads via MiXCR and lists one record per CDR3 protein. Seen here are under 650,000 distinct CDR3 sequences, about 40% observed once, and the top ten hold 1.5% to 2%. The receptor comes from a girl aged 10 to 17 with multiple sclerosis. This sequence joins TRBV6-6 and TRBJ1-6; 10 nucleotides match TRBD1. Sequenced: blood. CDR3 DNA sequence: TGTGCCAGCACCGGACAGGGGGATAATTCACCCCTCCACTTT. Translation: CASTGQGDNSPLHF.